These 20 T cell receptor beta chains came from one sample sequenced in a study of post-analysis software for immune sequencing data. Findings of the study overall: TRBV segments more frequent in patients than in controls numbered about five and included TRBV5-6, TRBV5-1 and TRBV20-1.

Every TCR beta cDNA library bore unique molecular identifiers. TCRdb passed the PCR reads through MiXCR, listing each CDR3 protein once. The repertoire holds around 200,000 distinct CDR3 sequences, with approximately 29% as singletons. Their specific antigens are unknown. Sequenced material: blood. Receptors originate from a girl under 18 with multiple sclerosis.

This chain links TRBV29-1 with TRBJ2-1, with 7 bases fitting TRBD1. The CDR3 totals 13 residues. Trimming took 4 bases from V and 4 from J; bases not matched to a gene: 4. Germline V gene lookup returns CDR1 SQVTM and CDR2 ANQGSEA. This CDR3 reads CSVAGGVYNEQFF. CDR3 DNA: TGCAGCGTTGCAGGGGGTGTTTACAATGAGCAGTTCTTC.

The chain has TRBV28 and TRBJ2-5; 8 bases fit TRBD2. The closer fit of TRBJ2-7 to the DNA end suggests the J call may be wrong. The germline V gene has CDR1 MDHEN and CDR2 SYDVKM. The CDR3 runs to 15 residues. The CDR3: CASSYPGTLAGEQYF. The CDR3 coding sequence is TGTGCCAGCAGTTACCCCGGTACGCTAGCGGGCGAGCAGTACTTC.

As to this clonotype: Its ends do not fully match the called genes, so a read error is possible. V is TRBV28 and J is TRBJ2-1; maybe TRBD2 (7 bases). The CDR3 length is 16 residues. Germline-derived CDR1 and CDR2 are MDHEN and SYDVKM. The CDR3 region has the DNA TGTGCCAGCAGTTCACCCCAGGGAGGGGGATACAATGAGCAGGTCTTC. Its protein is CASSSPQGGGYNEQVF. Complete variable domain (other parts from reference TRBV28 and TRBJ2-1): DVKVTQSSRYLVKRTGEKVFLECVQDMDHENMFWYRQDPGLGLRLIYFSYDVKMKEKGDIPEGYSVSREKKERFSLILESASTNQTSMYLCASSSPQGGGYNEQVFGPGTRLTVL.

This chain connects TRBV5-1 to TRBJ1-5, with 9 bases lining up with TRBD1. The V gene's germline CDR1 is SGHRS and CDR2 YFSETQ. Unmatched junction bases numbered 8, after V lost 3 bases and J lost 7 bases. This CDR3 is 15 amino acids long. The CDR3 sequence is CASSWTGTGNQPQHF. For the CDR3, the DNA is TGCGCCAGCAGCTGGACCGGGACAGGGAACCAGCCCCAGCATTTT.

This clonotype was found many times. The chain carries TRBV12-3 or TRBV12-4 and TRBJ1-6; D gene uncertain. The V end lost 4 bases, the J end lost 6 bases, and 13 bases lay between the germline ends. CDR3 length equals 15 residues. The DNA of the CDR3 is TGTGCCAGCAGTTCGGATACGGAGGGTAATTCACCCCTCCACTTT. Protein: CASSSDTEGNSPLHF.

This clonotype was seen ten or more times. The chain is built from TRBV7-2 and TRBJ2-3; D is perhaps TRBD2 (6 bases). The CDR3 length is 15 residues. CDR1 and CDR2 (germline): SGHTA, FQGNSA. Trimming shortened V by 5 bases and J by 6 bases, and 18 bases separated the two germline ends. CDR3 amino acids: CASSASPTRSDTQYF. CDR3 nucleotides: TGTGCCAGCAGCGCAAGCCCGACTAGGTCGGATACGCAGTATTTT.

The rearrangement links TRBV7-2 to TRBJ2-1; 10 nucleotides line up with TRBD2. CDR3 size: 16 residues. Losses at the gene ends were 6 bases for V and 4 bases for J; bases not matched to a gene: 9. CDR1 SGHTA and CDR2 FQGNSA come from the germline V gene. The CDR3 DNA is TGTGCCAGCAGGTTACCGGGGACTAGCGTTTACAATGAGCAGTTCTTC. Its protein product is CASRLPGTSVYNEQFF.

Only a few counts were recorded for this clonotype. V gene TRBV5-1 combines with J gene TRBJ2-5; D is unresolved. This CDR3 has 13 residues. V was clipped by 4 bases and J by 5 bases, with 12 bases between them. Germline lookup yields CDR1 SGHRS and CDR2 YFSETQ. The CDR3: CASSSKNTETQYF. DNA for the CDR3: TGCGCCAGCAGCAGTAAGAATACGGAGACCCAGTACTTC.

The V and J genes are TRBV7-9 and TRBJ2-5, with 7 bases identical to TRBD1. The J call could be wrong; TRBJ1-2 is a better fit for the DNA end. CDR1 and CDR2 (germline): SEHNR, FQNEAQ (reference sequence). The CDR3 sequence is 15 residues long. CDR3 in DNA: TGTGCCAGCAGCCAGTGGGACAGAGATAACTATGGCTACACCTTC. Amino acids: CASSQWDRDNYGYTF.

CDR3 sequence: CASSLRLKLTGRGFYNEQYF. CDR3 DNA: TGTGCCAGCAGTTTACGATTGAAATTGACAGGCCGGGGGTTTTACAATGAGCAGTACTTC. This chain links TRBV12-3 or TRBV12-4 with TRBJ2-1; D possibly uses TRBD1 or TRBD2 (6 bases each). The tail of the sequence fits TRBJ2-7 better, so the J call may be wrong. The CDR3 sequence is 20 residues long.

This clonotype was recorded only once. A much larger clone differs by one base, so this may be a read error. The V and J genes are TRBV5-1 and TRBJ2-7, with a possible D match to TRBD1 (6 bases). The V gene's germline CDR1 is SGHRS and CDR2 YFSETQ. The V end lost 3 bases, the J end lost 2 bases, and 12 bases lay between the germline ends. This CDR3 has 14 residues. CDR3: CASSSEGVTYEQYF. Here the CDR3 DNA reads TGCGCCAGCAGCTCCGAGGGGGTAACCTACGAGCAGTACTTC.

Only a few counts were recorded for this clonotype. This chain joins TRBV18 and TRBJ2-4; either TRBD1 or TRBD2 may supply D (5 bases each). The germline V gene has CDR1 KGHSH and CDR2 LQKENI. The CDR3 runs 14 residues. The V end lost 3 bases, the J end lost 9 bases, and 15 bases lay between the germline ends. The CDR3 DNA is TGTGCCAGCTCACCCGGGACCCAAGAATCCATTCAGTACTTC. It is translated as CASSPGTQESIQYF.

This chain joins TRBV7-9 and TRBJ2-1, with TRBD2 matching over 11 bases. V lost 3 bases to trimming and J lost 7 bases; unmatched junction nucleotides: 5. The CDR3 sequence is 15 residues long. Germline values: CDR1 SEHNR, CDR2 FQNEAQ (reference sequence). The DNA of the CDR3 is TGTGCCAGCAGCTTCGGGACTAGCGGAAAAAATGAGCAGTTCTTC. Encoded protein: CASSFGTSGKNEQFF.

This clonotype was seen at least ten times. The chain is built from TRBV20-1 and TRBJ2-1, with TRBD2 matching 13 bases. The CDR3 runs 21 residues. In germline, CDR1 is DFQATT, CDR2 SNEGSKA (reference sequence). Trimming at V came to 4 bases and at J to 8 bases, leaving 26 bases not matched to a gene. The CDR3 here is CSATQGHLALAGGPRRYEQFF. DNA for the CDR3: TGCAGTGCTACCCAGGGTCACCTAGCACTAGCGGGAGGGCCCCGGAGGTATGAGCAGTTCTTC.

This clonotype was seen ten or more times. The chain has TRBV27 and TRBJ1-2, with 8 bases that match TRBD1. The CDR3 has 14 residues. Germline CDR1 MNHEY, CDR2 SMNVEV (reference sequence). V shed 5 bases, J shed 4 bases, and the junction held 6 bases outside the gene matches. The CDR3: CASSPYDRGYGYTF. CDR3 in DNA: TGTGCCAGCAGTCCGTATGACAGGGGCTATGGCTACACCTTC.

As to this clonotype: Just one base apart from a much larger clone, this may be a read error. The CDR3 here is CASSLTSDGETQFF. CDR3 bases: TGTGCCAGCAGCCTGACTAGCGATGGGGAGACCCAGTTCTTC. The chain employs TRBV12-3 or TRBV12-4 and TRBJ2-1, with TRBD2 matching over 8 bases. The ends lost 6 bases at V and 13 bases at J; junction bases unmatched: 14. The length of the CDR3 is 14 residues.

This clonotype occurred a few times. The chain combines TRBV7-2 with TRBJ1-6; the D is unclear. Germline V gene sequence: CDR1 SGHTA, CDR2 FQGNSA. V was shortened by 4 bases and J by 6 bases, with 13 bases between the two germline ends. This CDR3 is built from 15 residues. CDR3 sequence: CASSSQRQSNSPLHF. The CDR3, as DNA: TGTGCCAGCAGCTCGCAAAGGCAGAGTAATTCACCCCTCCACTTT.

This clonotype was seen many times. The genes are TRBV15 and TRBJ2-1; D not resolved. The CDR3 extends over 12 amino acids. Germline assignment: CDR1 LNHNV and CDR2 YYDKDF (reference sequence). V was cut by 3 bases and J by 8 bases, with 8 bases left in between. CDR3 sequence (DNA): TGTGCCACCAGCAGGACCGTGGATGAGCAGTTCTTC. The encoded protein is CATSRTVDEQFF. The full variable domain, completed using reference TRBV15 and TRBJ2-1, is DAMVIQNPRYQVTQFGKPVTLSCSQTLNHNVMYWYQQKSSQAPKLLFHYYDKDFNNEADTPDNFQSRRPNTSFCFLDIRSPGLGDTAMYLCATSRTVDEQFFGPGTRLTVL.

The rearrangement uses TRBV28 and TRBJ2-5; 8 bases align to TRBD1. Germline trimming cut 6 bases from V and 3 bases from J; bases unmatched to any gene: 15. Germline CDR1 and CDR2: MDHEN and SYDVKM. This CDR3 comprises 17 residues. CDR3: CASRTGASFPREETQYF. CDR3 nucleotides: TGTGCCAGCAGGACAGGGGCTTCTTTCCCGAGAGAAGAGACCCAGTACTTC. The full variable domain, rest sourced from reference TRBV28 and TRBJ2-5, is DVKVTQSSRYLVKRTGEKVFLECVQDMDHENMFWYRQDPGLGLRLIYFSYDVKMKEKGDIPEGYSVSREKKERFSLILESASTNQTSMYLCASRTGASFPREETQYFGPGTRLLVL.

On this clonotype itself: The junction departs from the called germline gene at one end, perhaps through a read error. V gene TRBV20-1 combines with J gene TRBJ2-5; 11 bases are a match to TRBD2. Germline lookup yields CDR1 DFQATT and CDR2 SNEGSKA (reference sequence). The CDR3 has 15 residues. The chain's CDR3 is CSATTGTSGYNEQYF. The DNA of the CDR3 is TGTAGTGCTACTACCGGGACTAGCGGTTACAATGAGCAGTACTTC.